This entry concerns a single TCR beta chain. Antigen unknown. The germline gives CDR1 LNHDA, CDR2 SQIVND (reference sequence). The V end was cut by 5 bases, the J end by 6 bases, with 23 bases between. This CDR3 region has 16 residues. Clones were sequenced by immunoSEQ multiplex PCR, and TCRdb holds only the in-frame ones, with some missing. Of about 95,000 clones in the sample, roughly 85% are singletons; the top ten hold 0.75% to 0.85%. This record comes from a study of radiotherapy plus CTLA-4 blockade in lung cancer. Turning to the study itself: Of all patients, approximately 20% responded objectively and 31% showed disease control.

Findings of the study overall: TCR clones from tumors expanded in blood after radiotherapy plus ipilimumab.

The sample was peripheral blood, taken from a patient treated with radiotherapy plus ipilimumab. This TCR was recovered from a human donor with non-small cell lung cancer who had stable disease on radiotherapy plus ipilimumab. The gene calls are TRBV19 and TRBJ2-7; D is possibly TRBD1 (6 bases). CDR3: CASSASQGPSTSEQYF. CDR3 DNA sequence: TGTGCCAGTAGTGCCTCTCAGGGGCCCTCTACATCCGAGCAGTACTTC.